Sequencing of this T cell receptor (beta chain) was carried out in a study of graft-versus-host responses after intestinal transplantation. Study conclusions and caveats: Recipient bone marrow held GvH clones, some seen earlier in ileum or blood.

The germline V and J ends were trimmed by 3 bases and 2 bases, with 8 bases remaining between them. There are 13 residues in the CDR3. Germline lookup yields CDR1 SGDLS and CDR2 YYNGEE. Comments on this clone: Its antigen is unknown.

Produced via immunoSEQ multiplex PCR; TCRdb's table is partial and in-frame only. The repertoire consists of about 47,000 clones, with over 85% occurring once and the leading ten covering 5.9%. The receptor was isolated from a human patient who received an intestinal transplant, so some T cells may come from the graft donor. The gene calls are TRBV9 and TRBJ1-1; no clear D. The sample here was PBMCs, taken about 800 days after a first intestinal transplant, on the day of a second. The CDR3 protein is CASSEGPNTEAFF. The CDR3 coding sequence is TGTGCCAGCAGCGAAGGTCCCAACACTGAAGCTTTCTTT.